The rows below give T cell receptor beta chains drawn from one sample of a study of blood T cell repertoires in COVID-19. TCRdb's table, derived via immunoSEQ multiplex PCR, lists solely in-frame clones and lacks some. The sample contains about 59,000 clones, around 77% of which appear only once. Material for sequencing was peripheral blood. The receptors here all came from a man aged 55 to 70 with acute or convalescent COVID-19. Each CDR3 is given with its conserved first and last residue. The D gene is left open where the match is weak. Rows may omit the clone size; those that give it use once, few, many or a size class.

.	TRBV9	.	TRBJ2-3	TGTGCCAGCAGGGAGGATACTACCACAGATACGCAGTATTTT	CASREDTTTDTQYF
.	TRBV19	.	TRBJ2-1	TGTGCCAGTAGTAGGGCTAGGGGGTCCTACAATGAGCAGTTCTTC	CASSRARGSYNEQFF
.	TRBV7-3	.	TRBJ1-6	TGTGCCAGCAGCACCCAGGCCGGGGAGCCCCTCCACTTT	CASSTQAGEPLHF
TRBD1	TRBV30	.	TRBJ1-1	TGTGCCTGGAGGGAAACAGGGGGTGGCACTGAAGCTTTCTTT	CAWRETGGGTEAFF
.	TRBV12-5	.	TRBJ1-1	TGTGCTAGTGGTTTGCTAATCCGTTCGACGGGTGAAGCTTTCTTT	CASGLLIRSTGEAFF
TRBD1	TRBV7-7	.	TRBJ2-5	TGTGCCAGCAGCCCCCGGACAGGGGGTAGGGAGACCCAGTACTTC	CASSPRTGGRETQYF
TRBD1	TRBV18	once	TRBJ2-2	TGTGCCAGCTCACTGGACAGGGTACCGAACACCGGGGAGCTGTTTTTT	CASSLDRVPNTGELFF
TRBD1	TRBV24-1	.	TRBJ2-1	TGTGCCACCAGTGATTTGTCTCCGGGACAGGGATGGAATGAGCAGTTCTTC	CATSDLSPGQGWNEQFF
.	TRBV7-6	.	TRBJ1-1	TGTGCCAGCAGGTTAGATCACAGGGAAGGAGCTGAAGCTTTCTTT	CASRLDHREGAEAFF
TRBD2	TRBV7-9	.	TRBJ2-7	TGTGCCAGCAGCTTTTCCAGCGGGGGGGACGAGCAGTACTTC	CASSFSSGGDEQYF
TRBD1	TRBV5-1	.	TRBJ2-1	TGCGCCAGCAGCTTGGAAGGGGGCCTCTACAATGAGCAGTTCTTC	CASSLEGGLYNEQFF
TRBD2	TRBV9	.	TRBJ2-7	TGTGCCAGCAGCGTGACTAGCGGGGGGGCCTCCTACGAGCAGTACTTC	CASSVTSGGASYEQYF
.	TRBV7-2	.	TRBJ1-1	TGTGCCAGCAGAATCAGTAACACTGAAGCTTTCTTT	CASRISNTEAFF
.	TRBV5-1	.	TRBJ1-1	TGCGCCAGCAGCTTGGCTGGGCGGGGGGGCCCCACTGAAGCTTTCTTT	CASSLAGRGGPTEAFF
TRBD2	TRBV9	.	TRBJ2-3	TGTGCCAGCAGCGTAAGGGGACTAGCGGGCCCAGATACGCAGTATTTT	CASSVRGLAGPDTQYF
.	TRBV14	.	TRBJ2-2	TGTGCCAGCAGCCTACAGGAAGGGAACAATTCGAACACCGGGGAGCTGTTTTTT	CASSLQEGNNSNTGELFF
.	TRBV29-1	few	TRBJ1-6	TGCAGCGTTGCTTTGTATTCGGCAGGGAAAACTTATAATTCACCCCTCCACTTT	CSVALYSAGKTYNSPLHF
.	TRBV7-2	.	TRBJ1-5	TGTGCCAGCAGCTTAGACGGCTACTATAGCAATCAGCCCCAGCATTTT	CASSLDGYYSNQPQHF
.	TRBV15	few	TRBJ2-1	TGTGCCACCAGCAGAGAGGCCAGGGGTGGGAATGAGCAGTTCTTC	CATSREARGGNEQFF
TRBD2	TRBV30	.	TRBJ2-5	TGTGCCTGGAGTATGCTAGCGGGGAAAAAGACCCAGTACTTC	CAWSMLAGKKTQYF